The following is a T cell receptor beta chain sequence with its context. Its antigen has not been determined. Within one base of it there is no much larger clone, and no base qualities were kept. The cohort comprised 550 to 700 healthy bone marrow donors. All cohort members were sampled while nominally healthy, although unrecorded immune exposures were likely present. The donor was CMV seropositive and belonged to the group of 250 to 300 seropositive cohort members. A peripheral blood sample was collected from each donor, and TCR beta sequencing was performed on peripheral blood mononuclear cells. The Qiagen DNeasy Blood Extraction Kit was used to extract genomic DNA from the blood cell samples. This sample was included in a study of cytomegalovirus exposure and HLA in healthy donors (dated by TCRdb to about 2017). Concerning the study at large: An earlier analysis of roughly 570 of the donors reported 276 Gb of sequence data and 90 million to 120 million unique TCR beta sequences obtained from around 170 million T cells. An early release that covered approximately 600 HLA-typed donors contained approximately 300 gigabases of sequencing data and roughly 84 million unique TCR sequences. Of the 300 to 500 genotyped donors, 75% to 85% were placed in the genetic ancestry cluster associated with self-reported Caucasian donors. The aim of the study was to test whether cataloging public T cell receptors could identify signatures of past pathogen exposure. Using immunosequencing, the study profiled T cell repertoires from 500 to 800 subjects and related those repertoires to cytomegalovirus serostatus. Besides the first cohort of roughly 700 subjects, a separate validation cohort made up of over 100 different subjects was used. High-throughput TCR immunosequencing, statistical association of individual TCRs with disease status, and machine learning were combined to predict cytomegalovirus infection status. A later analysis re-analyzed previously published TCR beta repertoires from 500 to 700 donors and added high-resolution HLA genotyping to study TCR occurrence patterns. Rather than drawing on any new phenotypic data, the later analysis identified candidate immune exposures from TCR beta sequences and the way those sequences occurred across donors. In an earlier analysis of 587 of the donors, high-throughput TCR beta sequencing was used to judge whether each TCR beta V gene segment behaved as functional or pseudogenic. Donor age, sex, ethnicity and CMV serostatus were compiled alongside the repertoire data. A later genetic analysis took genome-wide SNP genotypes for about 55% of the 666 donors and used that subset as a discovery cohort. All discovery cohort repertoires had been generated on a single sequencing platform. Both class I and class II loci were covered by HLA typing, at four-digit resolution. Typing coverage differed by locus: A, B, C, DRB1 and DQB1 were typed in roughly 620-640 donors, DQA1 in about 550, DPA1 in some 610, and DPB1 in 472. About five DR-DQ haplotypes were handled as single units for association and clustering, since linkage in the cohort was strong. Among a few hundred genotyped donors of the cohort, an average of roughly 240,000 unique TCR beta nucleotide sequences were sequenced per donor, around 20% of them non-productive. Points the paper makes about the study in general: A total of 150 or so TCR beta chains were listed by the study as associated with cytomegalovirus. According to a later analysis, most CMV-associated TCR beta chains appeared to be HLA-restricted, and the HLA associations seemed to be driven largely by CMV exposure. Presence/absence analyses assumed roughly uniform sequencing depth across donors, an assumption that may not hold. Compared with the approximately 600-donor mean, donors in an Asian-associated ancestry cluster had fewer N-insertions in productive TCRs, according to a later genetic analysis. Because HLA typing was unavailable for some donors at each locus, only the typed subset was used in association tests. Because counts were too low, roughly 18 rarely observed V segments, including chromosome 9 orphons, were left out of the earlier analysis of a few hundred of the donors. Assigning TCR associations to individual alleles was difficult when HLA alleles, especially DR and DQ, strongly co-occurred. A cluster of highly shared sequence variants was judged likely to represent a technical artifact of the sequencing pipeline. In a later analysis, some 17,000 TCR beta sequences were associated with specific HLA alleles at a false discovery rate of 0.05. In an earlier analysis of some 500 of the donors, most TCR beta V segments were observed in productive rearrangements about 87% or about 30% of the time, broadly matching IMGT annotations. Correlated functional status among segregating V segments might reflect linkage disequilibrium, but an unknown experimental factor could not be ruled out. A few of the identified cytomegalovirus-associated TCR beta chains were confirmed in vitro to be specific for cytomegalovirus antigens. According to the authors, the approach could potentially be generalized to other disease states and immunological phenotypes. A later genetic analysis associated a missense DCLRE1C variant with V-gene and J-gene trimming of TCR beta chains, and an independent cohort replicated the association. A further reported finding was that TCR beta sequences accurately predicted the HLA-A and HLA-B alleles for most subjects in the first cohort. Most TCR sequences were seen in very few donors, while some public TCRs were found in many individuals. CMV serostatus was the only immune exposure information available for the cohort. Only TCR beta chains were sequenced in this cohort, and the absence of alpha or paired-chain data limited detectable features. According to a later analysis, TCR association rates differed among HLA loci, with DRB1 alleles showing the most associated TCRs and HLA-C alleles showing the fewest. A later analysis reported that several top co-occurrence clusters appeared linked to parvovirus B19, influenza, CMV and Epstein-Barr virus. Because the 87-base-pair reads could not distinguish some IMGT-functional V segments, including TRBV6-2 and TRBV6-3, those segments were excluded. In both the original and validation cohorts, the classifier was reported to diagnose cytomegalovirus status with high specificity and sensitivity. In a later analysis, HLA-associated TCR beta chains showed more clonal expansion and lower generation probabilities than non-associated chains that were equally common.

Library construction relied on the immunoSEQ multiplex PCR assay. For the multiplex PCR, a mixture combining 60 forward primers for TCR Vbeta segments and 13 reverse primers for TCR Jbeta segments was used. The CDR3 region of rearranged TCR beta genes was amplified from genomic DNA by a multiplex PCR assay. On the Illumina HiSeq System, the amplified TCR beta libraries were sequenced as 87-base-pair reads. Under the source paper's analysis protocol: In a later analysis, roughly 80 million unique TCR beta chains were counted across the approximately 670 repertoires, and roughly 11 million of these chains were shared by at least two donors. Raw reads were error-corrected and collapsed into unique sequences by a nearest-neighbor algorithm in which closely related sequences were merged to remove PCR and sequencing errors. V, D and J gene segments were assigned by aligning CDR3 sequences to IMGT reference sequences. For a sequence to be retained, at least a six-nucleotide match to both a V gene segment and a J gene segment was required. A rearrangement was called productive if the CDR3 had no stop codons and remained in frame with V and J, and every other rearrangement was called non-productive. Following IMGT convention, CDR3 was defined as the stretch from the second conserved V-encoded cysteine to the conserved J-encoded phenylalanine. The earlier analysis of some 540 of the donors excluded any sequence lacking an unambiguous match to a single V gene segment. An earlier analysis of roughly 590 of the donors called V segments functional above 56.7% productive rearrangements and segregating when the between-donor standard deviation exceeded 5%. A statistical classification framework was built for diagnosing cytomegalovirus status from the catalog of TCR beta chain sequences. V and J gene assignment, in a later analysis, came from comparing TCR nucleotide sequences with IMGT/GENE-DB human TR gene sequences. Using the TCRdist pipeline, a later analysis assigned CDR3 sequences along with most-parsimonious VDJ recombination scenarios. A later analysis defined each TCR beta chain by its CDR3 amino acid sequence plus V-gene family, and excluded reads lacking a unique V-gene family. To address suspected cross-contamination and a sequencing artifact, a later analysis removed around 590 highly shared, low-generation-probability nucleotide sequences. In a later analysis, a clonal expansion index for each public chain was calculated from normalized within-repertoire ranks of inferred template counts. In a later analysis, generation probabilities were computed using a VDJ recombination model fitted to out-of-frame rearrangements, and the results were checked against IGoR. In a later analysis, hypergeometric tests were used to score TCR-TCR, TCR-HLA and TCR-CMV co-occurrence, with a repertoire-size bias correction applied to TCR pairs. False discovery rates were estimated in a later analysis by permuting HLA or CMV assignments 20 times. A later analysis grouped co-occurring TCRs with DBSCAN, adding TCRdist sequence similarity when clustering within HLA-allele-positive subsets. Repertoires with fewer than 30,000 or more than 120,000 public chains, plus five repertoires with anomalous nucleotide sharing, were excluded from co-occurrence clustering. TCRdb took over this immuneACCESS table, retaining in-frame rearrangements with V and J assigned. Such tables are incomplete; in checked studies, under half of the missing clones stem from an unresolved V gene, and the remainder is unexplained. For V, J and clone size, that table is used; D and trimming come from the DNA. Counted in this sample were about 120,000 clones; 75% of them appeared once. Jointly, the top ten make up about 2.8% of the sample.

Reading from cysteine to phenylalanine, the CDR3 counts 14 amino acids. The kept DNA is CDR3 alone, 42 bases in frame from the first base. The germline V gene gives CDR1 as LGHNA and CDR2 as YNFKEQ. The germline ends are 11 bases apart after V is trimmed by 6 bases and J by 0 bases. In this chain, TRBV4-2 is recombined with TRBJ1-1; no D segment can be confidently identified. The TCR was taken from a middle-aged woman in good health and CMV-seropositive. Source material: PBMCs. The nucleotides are TGTGCCAGCAGGGAGAGGGCAATGAACACTGAAGCTTTCTTT. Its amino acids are CASRERAMNTEAFF.